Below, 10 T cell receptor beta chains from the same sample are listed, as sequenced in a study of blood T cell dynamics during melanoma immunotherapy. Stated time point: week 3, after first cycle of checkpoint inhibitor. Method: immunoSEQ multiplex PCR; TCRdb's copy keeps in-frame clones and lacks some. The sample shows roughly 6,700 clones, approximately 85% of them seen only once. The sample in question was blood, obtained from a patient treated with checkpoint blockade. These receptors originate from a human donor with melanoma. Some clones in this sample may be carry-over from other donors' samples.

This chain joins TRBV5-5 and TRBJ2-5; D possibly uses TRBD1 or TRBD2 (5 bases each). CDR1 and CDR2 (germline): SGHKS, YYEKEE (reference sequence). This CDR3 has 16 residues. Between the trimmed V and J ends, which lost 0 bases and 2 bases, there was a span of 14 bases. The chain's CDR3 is CASSLVSTGRQETQYF. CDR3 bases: TGTGCCAGCAGCTTGGTCTCTACGGGGCGGCAAGAGACCCAGTACTTC. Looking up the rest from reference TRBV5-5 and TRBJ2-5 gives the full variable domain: DAGVTQSPTHLIKTRGQQVTLRCSPISGHKSVSWYQQVLGQGPQFIFQYYEKEERGRGNFPDRFSARQFPNYSSELNVNALLLGDSALYLCASSLVSTGRQETQYFGPGTRLLVL.

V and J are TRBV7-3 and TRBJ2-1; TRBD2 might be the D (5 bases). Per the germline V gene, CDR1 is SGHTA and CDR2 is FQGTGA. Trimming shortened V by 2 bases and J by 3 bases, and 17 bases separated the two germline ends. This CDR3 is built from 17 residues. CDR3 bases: TGTGCCAGCAGCTTAGGTCCCAGAGGACTTGGCTACAATGAGCAGTTCTTC. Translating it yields CASSLGPRGLGYNEQFF.

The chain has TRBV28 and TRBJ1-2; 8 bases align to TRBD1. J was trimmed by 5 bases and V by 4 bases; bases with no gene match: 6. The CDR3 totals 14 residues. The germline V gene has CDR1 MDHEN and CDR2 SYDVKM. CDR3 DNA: TGTGCCAGCAGTTCCTTCGACAGGGGTTATGGCTACACCTTC. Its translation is CASSSFDRGYGYTF.

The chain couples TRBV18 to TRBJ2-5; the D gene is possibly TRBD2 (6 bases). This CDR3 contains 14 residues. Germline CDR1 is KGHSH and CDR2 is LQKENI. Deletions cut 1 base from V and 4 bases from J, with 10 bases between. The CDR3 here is CASSPRGDLETQYF. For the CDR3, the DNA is TGTGCCAGCTCACCACGAGGGGACTTAGAGACCCAGTACTTC.

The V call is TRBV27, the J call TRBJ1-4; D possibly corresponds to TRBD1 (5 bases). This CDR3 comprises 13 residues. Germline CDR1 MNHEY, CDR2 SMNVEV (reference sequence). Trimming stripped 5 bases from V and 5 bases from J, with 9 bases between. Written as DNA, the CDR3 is TGTGCCAGCAGTGACTCAGGGAATGAAAAACTGTTTTTT. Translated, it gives CASSDSGNEKLFF. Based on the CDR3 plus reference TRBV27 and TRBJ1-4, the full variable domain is EAQVTQNPRYLITVTGKKLTVTCSQNMNHEYMSWYRQDPGLGLRQIYYSMNVEVTDKGDVPEGYKVSRKEKRNFPLILESPSPNQTSLYFCASSDSGNEKLFFGSGTQLSVL.

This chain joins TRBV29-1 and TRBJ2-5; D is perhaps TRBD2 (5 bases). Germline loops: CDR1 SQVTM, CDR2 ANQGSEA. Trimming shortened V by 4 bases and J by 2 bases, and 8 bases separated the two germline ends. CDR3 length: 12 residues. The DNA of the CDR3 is TGCAGCGTTGCTAGCACACAAGAGACCCAGTACTTC. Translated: CSVASTQETQYF.

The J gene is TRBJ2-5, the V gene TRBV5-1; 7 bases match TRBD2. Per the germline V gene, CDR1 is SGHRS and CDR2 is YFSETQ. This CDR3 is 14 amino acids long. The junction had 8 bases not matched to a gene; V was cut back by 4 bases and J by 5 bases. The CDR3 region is CASSVGLGGETQYF. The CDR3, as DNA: TGCGCCAGCAGCGTCGGACTGGGAGGGGAGACCCAGTACTTC. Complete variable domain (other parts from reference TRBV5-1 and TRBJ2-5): KAGVTQTPRYLIKTRGQQVTLSCSPISGHRSVSWYQQTPGQGLQFLFEYFSETQRNKGNFPGRFSGRQFSNSRSEMNVSTLELGDSALYLCASSVGLGGETQYFGPGTRLLVL.

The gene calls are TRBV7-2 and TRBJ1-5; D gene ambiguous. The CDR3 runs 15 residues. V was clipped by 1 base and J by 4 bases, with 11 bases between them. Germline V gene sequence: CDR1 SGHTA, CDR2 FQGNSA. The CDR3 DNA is TGTGCCAGCAGCTTAGGGGCGCAGCCGAATCAGCCCCAGCATTTT. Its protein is CASSLGAQPNQPQHF.

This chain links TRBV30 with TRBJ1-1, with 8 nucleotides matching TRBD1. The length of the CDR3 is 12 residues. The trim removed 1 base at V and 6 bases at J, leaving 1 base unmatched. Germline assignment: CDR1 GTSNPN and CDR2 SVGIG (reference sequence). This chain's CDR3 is CAWSAGGPEAFF. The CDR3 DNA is TGTGCCTGGAGTGCAGGGGGCCCTGAAGCTTTCTTT.

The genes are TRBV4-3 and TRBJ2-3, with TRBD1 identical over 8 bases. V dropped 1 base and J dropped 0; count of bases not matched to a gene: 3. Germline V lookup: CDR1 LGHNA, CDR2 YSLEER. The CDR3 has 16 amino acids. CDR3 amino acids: CASSQAQGASTDTQYF. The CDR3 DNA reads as TGCGCCAGCAGCCAAGCCCAGGGGGCTAGCACAGATACGCAGTATTTT.